This TCR beta chain was observed in a study of shared T cell receptors in the human thymus. Clones were read by immunoSEQ multiplex PCR, and TCRdb kept only the in-frame ones, dropping some. The repertoire holds 500,000 to 750,000 clones, with over 75% as singletons. The CDR3 runs to 19 residues. Unmatched junction bases numbered 21, after V lost 5 bases and J lost 9 bases. CDR1 and CDR2 from the germline V gene are MNHEY and SMNVEV (reference sequence). These data were also reused for a study on human thymus T cells. That report notes: Obtained as resections during corrective heart surgery, the thymus tissue was then studied. What appeared biased in thymic and blood repertoires was the usage of V and J genes.

Sequencing was done on a sample of thymocytes. V usage is TRBV27 and J usage is TRBJ2-7; 14 bases are a match to TRBD2. This TCR came from a boy in the first two years of life with a congenital heart defect. CDR3 region: CASSTHGGFGTSGRGVQYF. In DNA form, the CDR3 reads TGTGCCAGCAGTACCCATGGGGGTTTCGGGACTAGCGGGAGAGGGGTGCAGTACTTC.